A selection of T cell receptor beta chains follows, all from one sample in a study of blood T cell repertoires in COVID-19. TCRdb's table, derived via immunoSEQ multiplex PCR, lists solely in-frame clones and lacks some. The sample records roughly 32,000 clones, around 91% being singletons. The source material was peripheral blood. These receptors were collected from a man older than 75 with acute or convalescent COVID-19. The CDR3 runs from the conserved cysteine through the conserved F or W. The D gene is left open where the match is weak. Size tells how often a clone was seen (once, few, many) or the class of an expanded clone, and some rows leave it out.

TRBD1	-	TRBV10-3	TRBJ1-6	TGTGCCATCAGTGGTCCGGGACAGGGGAATTCACCCCTCCACTTT	CAISGPGQGNSPLHF
-	-	TRBV6-5	TRBJ2-7	TGTGCCAGCACCTTTCCCGGGATAGGCACCTACGAGCAGTACTTC	CASTFPGIGTYEQYF
-	-	TRBV27	TRBJ1-5	TGTGCCAGCAGCCCCAACCGGAGGGAGGGTCAGCCCCAGCATTTT	CASSPNRREGQPQHF
TRBD2	-	TRBV18	TRBJ2-3	TGTGCCAGCTCACCACCGGGACTAGCGGGGCCAGATACGCAGTATTTT	CASSPPGLAGPDTQYF
-	-	TRBV29-1	TRBJ2-5	TGCAGCGTTGAAGGCCGCGACGGCAGGCGGACCCAGTACTTC	CSVEGRDGRRTQYF
-	-	TRBV29-1	TRBJ2-2	TGCAGCGCCGGACCGGGGACCGGGGAGCTGTTTTTT	CSAGPGTGELFF
-	-	TRBV12-3/TRBV12-4	TRBJ2-5	TGTGCCAGCACCATAGCGGGACAGGGGACCCAGTACTTC	CASTIAGQGTQYF
TRBD1	few	TRBV10-3	TRBJ1-2	TGTGCCCTGCAGCGGGACAGGGCCTATGGCTACACCTTC	CALQRDRAYGYTF
-	-	TRBV7-3	TRBJ1-1	TGTGCCAGCAGCCCTAAGGGGGGGCTGGGCACTGAAGCTTTCTTT	CASSPKGGLGTEAFF
TRBD1	-	TRBV11-3	TRBJ2-3	TGTGCCAGCAGCTTACCCCCGGGACAGGGGGCTGCAGATACGCAGTATTTT	CASSLPPGQGAADTQYF
TRBD2	-	TRBV24-1	TRBJ2-5	TGTGCCACCAGTGATCTAGCGGGGGGGCAAGAGACCCAGTACTTC	CATSDLAGGQETQYF
TRBD1	once	TRBV19	TRBJ1-1	TGTGCCAGTAGTAGCTGGGACAGACTGAACACTGAAGCTTTCTTT	CASSSWDRLNTEAFF
-	-	TRBV13	TRBJ2-2	TGTGCCAGCAGCTACGGTCCTACCACAGTGACCGGGGAGCTGTTTTTT	CASSYGPTTVTGELFF
TRBD1	-	TRBV5-1	TRBJ1-2	TGCGCCAGCAGCTCAACAGGGGGCGACTATGGCTACACCTTC	CASSSTGGDYGYTF
TRBD1	-	TRBV2	TRBJ1-1	TGTGCCAGCAGTGTGAGACAGGGCCTGAGGGCTTTCTTT	CASSVRQGLRAFF
TRBD1	-	TRBV10-3	TRBJ1-1	TGTGCCATCAGTGATTCGACAGGGGAGGGCACTGAAGCTTTCTTT	CAISDSTGEGTEAFF
-	-	TRBV4-1	TRBJ1-3	TGCGCCAGCAGCCTCTCAGACAGATCTGGAAACACCATATATTTT	CASSLSDRSGNTIYF
-	-	TRBV5-1	TRBJ2-7	TGCGCCAGCAGCCCCGAAGGAGACAATCCGGGAGAGCAGTACTTC	CASSPEGDNPGEQYF
-	-	TRBV5-1	TRBJ2-3	TGCGCCAGCAGCTTGTTCGACGCCGGGGGAGATACGCAGTATTTT	CASSLFDAGGDTQYF
-	-	TRBV25-1	TRBJ1-2	TGTGCCAGCTGGGAGGGGGGCCGGGATGGCTACACCTTC	CASWEGGRDGYTF
-	once	TRBV7-9	TRBJ1-6	TGTGCCAGCAGCTCCCCGCCAGGGTCCTCCAATAATTCACCCCTCCACTTT	CASSSPPGSSNNSPLHF
TRBD2	-	TRBV6-4	TRBJ2-2	TGTGCCAGCAAGCTTAGCGGGGAGGCCGGGGAGCTGTTTTTT	CASKLSGEAGELFF